This T cell receptor beta chain was found in a study of OX40 agonist ivuxolimab in advanced cancers. The study, taken as a whole, reports: Part of the nonresponder group also had normalized T-cell clonal expansion that was low. At 0.1 to 3.0 mg/kg and by week 6, clonal expansion occurred in CD4+ and CD8+ blood T cells.

Sequenced by immunoSEQ multiplex PCR; TCRdb stores in-frame clones only, minus some. Seen here are some 83,000 clones, roughly 90% observed once, and the top ten hold 0.55% to 0.8%. V was clipped by 6 bases and J by 3 bases; unmatched bases: 6. The CDR3 is 14 amino acids. About this clone: Its antigen is undetermined.

This material consisted of CD4+ or CD8+ T cells sorted from blood, taken in a trial of the OX40 agonist ivuxolimab. This rearrangement joins TRBV23-1 to TRBJ2-7; 9 bases match TRBD1. TRBV23-1 falls under the ORF class, with uncertain function. The receptor's source is an adult with an advanced solid tumor such as melanoma, head and neck, liver or kidney cancer. The CDR3 sequence: CASRRDRENYEQYF. The CDR3 nucleotides read TGCGCCAGCAGGAGGGACAGGGAGAACTACGAGCAGTACTTC.